What follows are 10 T cell receptor beta chains derived from one specimen sequenced in a study of OX40 agonist ivuxolimab in advanced cancers. Preparation of the library involved the immunoSEQ multiplex PCR assay. As stored in TCRdb, this immuneACCESS dataset retains in-frame rearrangements with V and J assigned. A fraction of the clones does not appear; measured against another copy, unresolved V genes explain less than half of the discrepancy, and the remainder lacks a known reason. This sample holds more than 40,000 clones; approximately 77% were observed only once. More than 2.5% of the sample lies in the top ten. The input for sequencing was CD4+ or CD8+ T cells sorted from blood, taken in a trial of the OX40 agonist ivuxolimab. These receptors all stem from an adult with an advanced solid tumor such as melanoma, head and neck, liver or kidney cancer.

This chain links TRBV6-5 with TRBJ2-7, with D tentatively TRBD2 (6 bases). From germline, CDR1 is MNHEY and CDR2 SVGAGI. This CDR3 spans 15 amino acids. The V and J ends lost 2 bases and 0 bases respectively, with 11 bases between them. CDR3 amino acids: CASSYQGSGSYEQYF. DNA of the CDR3: TGTGCCAGCAGTTACCAGGGTAGCGGCTCCTACGAGCAGTACTTC.

The chain recombines TRBV11-2 with TRBJ1-6; tentatively, D is TRBD1 (5 bases). The CDR3 sequence is 14 residues long. The ends were cut back, 5 bases at V and 10 bases at J, with 15 bases in the middle. Germline loops: CDR1 SGHAT, CDR2 FQNNGV. This chain's CDR3 is CASSPGTGASPLHF. CDR3 nucleotides: TGTGCCAGCAGCCCCGGGACCGGGGCATCACCCCTCCACTTT.

The V and J genes are TRBV2 and TRBJ2-1, with a possible D match to TRBD1 (6 bases). The CDR3 runs to 12 residues. V dropped 8 bases and J dropped 6 bases, with 11 bases sitting between them. Germline loops: CDR1 SNHLY, CDR2 FYNNEI. CDR3 amino acids: CASLSQGNEQFF. In DNA form, the CDR3 reads TGTGCCAGCTTGTCACAGGGCAATGAGCAGTTCTTC.

This chain connects TRBV16 to TRBJ1-4, with TRBD1 matching over 7 bases. The CDR3 consists of 14 residues. With V trimmed by 5 bases and J by 4 bases, 4 bases remained unmatched. In germline, CDR1 is KGHSY, CDR2 FQNENV. The CDR3 region is CASSSRGVNEKLFF. The CDR3 coding sequence is TGTGCCAGCAGCAGCAGGGGGGTTAATGAAAAACTGTTTTTT.

V gene TRBV19 combines with J gene TRBJ2-7, with D possibly TRBD1 on 7 matching bases. The ends were cut back, 6 bases at V and 3 bases at J, with 15 bases in the middle. This CDR3 contains 14 residues. Germline V gene data show CDR1 as LNHDA and CDR2 as SQIVND (reference sequence). CDR3 sequence: CASRSGGTDYEQYF. In DNA form, the CDR3 reads TGTGCCAGTAGAAGTGGAGGGACAGACTACGAGCAGTACTTC.

The J gene is TRBJ2-7, the V gene TRBV7-9; 10 bases map to TRBD2. The J segment lost 5 bases and the V segment lost 2 bases, leaving 9 bases of the junction unmatched. Germline CDR1 reads SEHNR; CDR2 reads FQNEAQ (reference sequence). The CDR3 loop spans 16 amino acids. The CDR3 DNA reads as TGTGCCAGCAGCTTAATTTCCAGCGGGAGGGCGGACGAGCAGTACTTC. Translating it yields CASSLISSGRADEQYF.

The chain carries TRBV21-1 and TRBJ2-5. TRBV21-1 is annotated as a pseudogene. The length of the CDR3 is 17 residues. The CDR3 bases are TGTGCCAGCAGCAAAGGTTACCCGGGGGCGCCTCAAGAGACCCAGTACTTC. Translation: CASSKGYPGAPQETQYF.

The chain carries TRBV4-1 and TRBJ2-1; possibly TRBD1 or TRBD2 for D (6 bases each). Between the trimmed V and J ends, which lost 4 bases and 4 bases, there was a span of 14 bases. This CDR3 has 15 amino acids. From germline, CDR1 is MGHRA and CDR2 YSYEKL. The CDR3 nucleotides read TGCGCCAGCAGCCCCCGGGGGCCTCCTTACAATGAGCAGTTCTTC. This sequence encodes CASSPRGPPYNEQFF.

This clone was detected only a few times. The chain joins TRBV7-6 to TRBJ1-1, with D hard to call. Trimming took off 6 bases at V and 2 bases at J, with 10 bases between the two ends. CDR1 is SGHVS, CDR2 FNYEAQ, per germline. CDR3 length: 13 residues. CDR3: CASRTNPNTEAFF. The CDR3 coding sequence is TGTGCCAGCAGGACGAACCCTAACACTGAAGCTTTCTTT.

The chain links TRBV18 to TRBJ2-3; 10 bases line up with TRBD2. V was clipped by 5 bases and J by 3 bases; unmatched bases: 5. CDR1 is KGHSH, CDR2 LQKENI, per germline. CDR3 length: 15 residues. In nucleotides, the CDR3 is TGTGCCAGCTCAACACAGACTAGCGGGACAGATACGCAGTATTTT. This translates into CASSTQTSGTDTQYF.